This T cell receptor (beta chain) comes out of a study of T cells in Graves' hyperthyroidism and ophthalmopathy. Regions amplified from RNA transcripts were the TCR beta CDR3 regions. A set of HTBI primers served as the primers for a first-round RT-PCR of the TCR CDR3. TCRdb re-analysed the multiplex PCR reads in MiXCR, keeping a single row per CDR3 protein. The sample records approximately 700,000 distinct CDR3 sequences, 45% being singletons. Study-wide findings and caveats: Blood samples included most of the expanded thyroid clonotypes exceeding 0.001. A model using 13 V-J features told ophthalmopathy apart from stable hyperthyroidism. The model anticipated ophthalmopathy a median about 7.1 months pre-onset.

Diagnoses were made from clinical symptoms, serum measures (thyroxine and TRAb), thyroid ultrasound and orbital computed tomography. As concerns this clonotype: The target antigen is unknown.

CDR3 length: 16 amino acids. Germline V gene sequence: CDR1 SNHLY, CDR2 FYNNEI. Trimming pared 4 bases from V and 7 bases from J, leaving 19 bases between. The TCR was taken from an adult man with Graves' disease, either hyperthyroidism or ophthalmopathy (not recorded which). This chain joins TRBV2 and TRBJ1-4; weak D call: TRBD1 (6 bases). The sample consisted of peripheral blood or thyroid tissue (not recorded which). In DNA, the CDR3 is TGTGCCAGCAGTGTCCCAGGGGAGGCGAACACTGAAAAACTGTTTTTT. Its translation is CASSVPGEANTEKLFF.